The clone carrying this T cell receptor beta chain came up a few times. This entry is derived from a study of shared T cell receptors in the human thymus. Only in-frame clones appear in the TCRdb table, and some are missing; sequencing was by immunoSEQ multiplex PCR. Of hundreds of thousands of clones listed, around 87% are singletons. The sample was also linked to a second study, of human thymus T cells. From that second work: In corrective heart surgery, resections were taken, and these provided the thymus tissue. An apparent bias in V and J gene usage was seen in thymic and blood repertoires.

The origin of this receptor is a boy under two years old with a congenital heart defect. The material sequenced was thymocytes.

The chain's CDR3 is CASSATGTYNEQFF. In DNA form, the CDR3 reads TGTGCCAGCAGTGCGACAGGTACCTACAATGAGCAGTTCTTC. J is TRBJ2-1 and V is TRBV25-1, with D perhaps matching TRBD1 (6 bases). V lost 4 bases and J lost 2, with 9 bases in between. CDR3 size: 14 residues. Per germline, CDR1 MGHDK and CDR2 SYGVNS.